The rows below give T cell receptor beta chains drawn from one sample of a study of blood T cell repertoires in COVID-19. The repertoire was sequenced with immunoSEQ multiplex PCR; TCRdb's copy has only in-frame clones and lacks some. Among around 400,000 clones listed, 80% to 90% were seen once. Sequencing input: peripheral blood. The source of these receptors is a man aged 40-49 years with acute or convalescent COVID-19. Both conserved end residues are part of each CDR3. Each record gives: CDR3 length, J gene, V gene, CDR3 protein.

15 | TRBJ2-5 | TRBV4-3 | CASSQVTGGEETQYF
18 | TRBJ2-2 | TRBV7-3 | CASSPSGASGGRTGELFF
13 | TRBJ2-5 | TRBV30 | CAWSSAIQETQYF
16 | TRBJ1-2 | TRBV15 | CATSRDWGPGNYGYTF
14 | TRBJ1-5 | TRBV9 | CASSVDSRNQPQHF
13 | TRBJ2-7 | TRBV10-3 | CAIQGDSSYEQYF
14 | TRBJ2-1 | TRBV5-1 | CASSLVQGIGEQFF
17 | TRBJ2-5 | TRBV3-1/TRBV3-2 | CASSQDRASGVRRTQYF
14 | TRBJ2-5 | TRBV7-6 | CASSLAGGGETQYF
14 | TRBJ1-2 | TRBV20-1 | CSASIGSTNYGYTF
14 | TRBJ1-6 | TRBV2 | CASIKDRRASPLHF
16 | TRBJ1-3 | TRBV29-1 | CSVEDLAGGIGNTIYF
16 | TRBJ1-5 | TRBV28 | CASRQWGQSSNQPQHF
16 | TRBJ2-1 | TRBV5-1 | CASSLSGMFSYNEQFF
15 | TRBJ2-1 | TRBV27 | CASSLWGQNIHEQFF
14 | TRBJ1-2 | TRBV9 | CASSVDEAYYGYTF
16 | TRBJ1-1 | TRBV10-1 | CASSKTALEGNTEAFF
15 | TRBJ2-1 | TRBV6-2/TRBV6-3 | CASSPSGDSYNEQFF
14 | TRBJ1-4 | TRBV6-1 | CASGGPAGSEKLFF
15 | TRBJ1-5 | TRBV28 | CASSPADRDNQPQHF
15 | TRBJ1-2 | TRBV6-5 | CASSTALGGNYGYTF
14 | TRBJ1-1 | TRBV28 | CASSPGITNTEAFF
14 | TRBJ2-1 | TRBV7-5 | CARRRLLQVYEQFF
14 | TRBJ2-1 | TRBV5-8 | CASSLGGGAYEQFF
13 | TRBJ2-5 | TRBV9 | CASSVASQETQYF
13 | TRBJ2-1 | TRBV4-2 | CASSQEALAEQFF
12 | TRBJ2-1 | TRBV29-1 | CSVGGGRNEQFF
14 | TRBJ2-7 | TRBV27 | CASSAGTNLYAQYF
14 | TRBJ2-2 | TRBV5-4 | CASSLAGNTGELFF
15 | TRBJ2-1 | TRBV28 | CASSLPSGSQGEQFF
14 | TRBJ1-4 | TRBV12-5 | CASGIGLTNEKLFF
11 | TRBJ2-7 | TRBV6-5 | CASRWLDEQYF
15 | TRBJ2-7 | TRBV6-2/TRBV6-3 | CASSYLAGATYEQYF
13 | TRBJ2-7 | TRBV24-1 | CATSDSTGPEQYF
15 | TRBJ1-5 | TRBV19 | CASKRNRDPNQPQHF
13 | TRBJ1-4 | TRBV7-3 | CASSSGPGRELFF
19 | TRBJ2-3 | TRBV3-1/TRBV3-2 | CASSREVGPSVPSTDTQYF
16 | TRBJ1-2 | TRBV27 | CASSLSLETGGYGYTF
17 | TRBJ2-7 | TRBV28 | CASSAPLLAGSMYEQYF
14 | TRBJ1-2 | TRBV27 | CASSLRGGTNGYTF
15 | TRBJ1-4 | TRBV11-2 | CASSFSSTGGEKLFF
19 | TRBJ2-1 | TRBV28 | CASSLLRLAGGPGYNEQFF